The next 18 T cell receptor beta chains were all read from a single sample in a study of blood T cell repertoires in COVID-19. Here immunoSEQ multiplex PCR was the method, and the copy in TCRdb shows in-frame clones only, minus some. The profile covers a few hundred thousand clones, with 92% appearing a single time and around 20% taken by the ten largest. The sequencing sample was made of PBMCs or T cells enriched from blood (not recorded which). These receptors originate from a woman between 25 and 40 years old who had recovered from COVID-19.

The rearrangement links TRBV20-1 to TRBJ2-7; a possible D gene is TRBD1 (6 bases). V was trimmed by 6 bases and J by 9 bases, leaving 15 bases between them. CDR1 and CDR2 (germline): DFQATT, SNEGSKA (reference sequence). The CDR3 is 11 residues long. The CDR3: CSASTGRGQYF. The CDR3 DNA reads TGCAGTGCCTCTACAGGGCGCGGGCAGTACTTC.

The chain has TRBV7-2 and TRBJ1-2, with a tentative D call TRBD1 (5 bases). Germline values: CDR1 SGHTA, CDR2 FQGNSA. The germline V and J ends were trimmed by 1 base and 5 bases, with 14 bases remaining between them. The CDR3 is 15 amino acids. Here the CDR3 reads CASSLGTSPGYGYTF. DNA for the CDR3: TGTGCCAGCAGCTTAGGGACATCCCCAGGGTATGGCTACACCTTC.

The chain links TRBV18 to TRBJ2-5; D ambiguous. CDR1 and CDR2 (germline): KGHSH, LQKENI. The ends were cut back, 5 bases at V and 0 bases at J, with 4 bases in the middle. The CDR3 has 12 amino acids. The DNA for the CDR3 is TGTGCCAGCTCAAGCAACCAAGAGACCCAGTACTTC. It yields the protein CASSSNQETQYF.

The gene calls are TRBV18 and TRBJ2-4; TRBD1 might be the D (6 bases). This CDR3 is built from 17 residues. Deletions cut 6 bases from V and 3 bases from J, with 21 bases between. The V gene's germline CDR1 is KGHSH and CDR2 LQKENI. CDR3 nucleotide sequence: TGTGCCAGCTCGCATCAAAACAGGGATTTAAGCAAAAACATTCAGTACTTC. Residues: CASSHQNRDLSKNIQYF.

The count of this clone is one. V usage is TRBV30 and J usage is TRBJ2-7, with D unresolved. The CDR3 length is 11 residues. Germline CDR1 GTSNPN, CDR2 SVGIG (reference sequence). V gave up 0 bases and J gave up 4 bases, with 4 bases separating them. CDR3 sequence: CAWSVQYEQYF. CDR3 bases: TGTGCCTGGAGTGTACAGTACGAGCAGTACTTC.

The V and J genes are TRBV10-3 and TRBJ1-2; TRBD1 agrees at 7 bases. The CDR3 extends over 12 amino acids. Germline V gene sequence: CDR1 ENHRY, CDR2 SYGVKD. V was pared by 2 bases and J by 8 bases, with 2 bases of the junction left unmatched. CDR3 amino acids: CAISEDREGYTF. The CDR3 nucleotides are TGTGCCATCAGTGAGGACAGGGAAGGCTACACCTTC.

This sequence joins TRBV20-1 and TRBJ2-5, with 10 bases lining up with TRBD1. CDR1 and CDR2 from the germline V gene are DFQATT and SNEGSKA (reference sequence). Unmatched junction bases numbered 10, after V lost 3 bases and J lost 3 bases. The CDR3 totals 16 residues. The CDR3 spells CSASGPGQGFEETQYF. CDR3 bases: TGCAGTGCTAGTGGACCGGGACAGGGGTTCGAAGAGACCCAGTACTTC.

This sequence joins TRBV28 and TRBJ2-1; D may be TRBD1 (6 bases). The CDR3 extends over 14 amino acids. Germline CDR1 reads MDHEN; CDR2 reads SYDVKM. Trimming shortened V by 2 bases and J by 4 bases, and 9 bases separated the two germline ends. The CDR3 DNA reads TGTGCCAGCAGTTTACAGGGGCGGTACAATGAGCAGTTCTTC. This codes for CASSLQGRYNEQFF. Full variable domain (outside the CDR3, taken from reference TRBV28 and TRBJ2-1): DVKVTQSSRYLVKRTGEKVFLECVQDMDHENMFWYRQDPGLGLRLIYFSYDVKMKEKGDIPEGYSVSREKKERFSLILESASTNQTSMYLCASSLQGRYNEQFFGPGTRLTVL.

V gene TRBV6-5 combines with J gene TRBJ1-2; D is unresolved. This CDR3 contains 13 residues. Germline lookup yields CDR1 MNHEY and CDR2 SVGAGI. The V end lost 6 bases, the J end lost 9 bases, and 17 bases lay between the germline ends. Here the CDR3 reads CASRSDSPGSYTF. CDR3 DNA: TGTGCCAGCAGATCGGACTCCCCGGGGAGCTACACCTTC.

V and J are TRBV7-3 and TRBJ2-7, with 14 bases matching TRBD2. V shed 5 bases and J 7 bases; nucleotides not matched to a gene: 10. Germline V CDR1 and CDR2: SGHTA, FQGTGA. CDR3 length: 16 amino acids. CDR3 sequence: CASSPSGTSGRGEQYF. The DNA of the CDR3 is TGTGCCAGCAGCCCATCCGGGACTAGCGGGAGAGGAGAGCAGTACTTC.

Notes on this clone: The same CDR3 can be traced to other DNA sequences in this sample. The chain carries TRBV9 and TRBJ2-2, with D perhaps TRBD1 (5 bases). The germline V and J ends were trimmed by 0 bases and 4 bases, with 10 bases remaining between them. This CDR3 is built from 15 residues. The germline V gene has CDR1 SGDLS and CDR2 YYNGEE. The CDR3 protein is CASSVEGSGTGELFF. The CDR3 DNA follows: TGTGCCAGCAGCGTAGAGGGGTCGGGCACCGGGGAGCTGTTTTTT.

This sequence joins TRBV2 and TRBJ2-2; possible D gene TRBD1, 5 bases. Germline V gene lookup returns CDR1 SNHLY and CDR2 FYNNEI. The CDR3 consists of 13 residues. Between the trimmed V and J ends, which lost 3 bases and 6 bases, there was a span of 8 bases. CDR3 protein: CASSDQGAGELFF. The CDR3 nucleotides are TGTGCCAGCAGTGATCAGGGCGCCGGGGAGCTGTTTTTT.

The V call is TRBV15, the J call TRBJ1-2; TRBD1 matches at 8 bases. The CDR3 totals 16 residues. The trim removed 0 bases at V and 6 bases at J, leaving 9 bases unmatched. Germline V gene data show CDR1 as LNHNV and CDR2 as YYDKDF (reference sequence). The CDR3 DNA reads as TGTGCCACCAGCAGAGATTCGACAGGGGTTGGGGATGGCTACACCTTC. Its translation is CATSRDSTGVGDGYTF.

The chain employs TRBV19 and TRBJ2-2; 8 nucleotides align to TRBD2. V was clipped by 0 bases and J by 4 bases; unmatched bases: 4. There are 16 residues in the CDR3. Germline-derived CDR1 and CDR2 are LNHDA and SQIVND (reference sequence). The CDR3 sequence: CASSIDREGGTGELFF. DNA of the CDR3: TGTGCCAGTAGTATAGATCGGGAGGGAGGCACCGGGGAGCTGTTTTTT.

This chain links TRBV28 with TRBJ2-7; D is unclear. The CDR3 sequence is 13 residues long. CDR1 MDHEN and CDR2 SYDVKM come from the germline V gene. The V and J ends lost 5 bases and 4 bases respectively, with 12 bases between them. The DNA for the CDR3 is TGTGCCAGCAGTCCCGCCGGGTTATACGAGCAGTACTTC. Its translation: CASSPAGLYEQYF.

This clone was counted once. The CDR3 DNA reads TGTGCCAGTAGTGCAGACAGGGGAATGATTAACGAGCAGTACTTC. Translating gives CASSADRGMINEQYF. The chain has TRBV19 and TRBJ2-7, with 8 positions matching TRBD1. Trimming cost V 5 bases and J 5 bases; bases outside gene matches: 11. Germline-derived CDR1 and CDR2 are LNHDA and SQIVND (reference sequence). The CDR3 is made up of 15 amino acids.

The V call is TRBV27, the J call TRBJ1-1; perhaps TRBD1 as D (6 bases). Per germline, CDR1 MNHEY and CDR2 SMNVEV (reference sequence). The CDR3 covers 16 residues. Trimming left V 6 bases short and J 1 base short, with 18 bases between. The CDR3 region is CASSQYRVVGNTEAFF. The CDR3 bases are TGTGCCAGCAGCCAATACAGGGTGGTGGGGAACACTGAAGCTTTCTTT.

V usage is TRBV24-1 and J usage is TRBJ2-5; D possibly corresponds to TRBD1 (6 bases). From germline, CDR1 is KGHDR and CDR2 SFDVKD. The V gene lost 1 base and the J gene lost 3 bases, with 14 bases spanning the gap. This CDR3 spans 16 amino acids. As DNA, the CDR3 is TGTGCCACCAGTGATTTTGGGCAGGGGCTAAAAGAGACCCAGTACTTC. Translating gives CATSDFGQGLKETQYF.